This is a list of T cell receptor beta chains from one sample in a study of T-cell memory formation after mild COVID-19. TCRdb itself ran the 5' RACE reads through MiXCR, one entry per CDR3 protein. Here the sample spans some 290,000 distinct CDR3 sequences, under 20% being singletons. The sequencing input was PBMCs or a T cell subset sorted from them (not recorded which). Source of these receptors: a man between 18 and 35 years old who had mild COVID-19 (a few samples of this study predate the infection). Cell type and time point are not known. Each CDR3 is given with its conserved first and last residue. D genes are given only for firm matches. Not every row has a clone size; where given, it reads once, few, many or a size class.

>-|TRBJ2-7|many|TRBV7-9
TGTGCCAGCAGCTTCCTGGGGGAGCAGTACTTC
CASSFLGEQYF
>TRBD1|TRBJ2-2|-|TRBV5-1
TGCGCCAGCAGCGCGGGACAGGGATACACCGGGGAGCTGTTTTTT
CASSAGQGYTGELFF
>-|TRBJ1-1|many|TRBV19
TGTGCCAGCAGTGTGAACACTGAAGCTTTCTTT
CASSVNTEAFF
>-|TRBJ1-5|few|TRBV4-3
TGCGCCAGCAGCCAAGGACCCCTCAATCAGCCCCAGCATTTT
CASSQGPLNQPQHF
>-|TRBJ2-7|few|TRBV27
TGTGCCAGCACCCCCCGGGCCAGTTCCTACGAGCAGTACTTC
CASTPRASSYEQYF
>-|TRBJ2-1|-|TRBV15
TGTGCCACCAGGAACGGCTGGCGGGGCTACAATGAGCAGTTCTTC
CATRNGWRGYNEQFF
>TRBD1|TRBJ1-1|-|TRBV20-1
TGCAGTGCCCTACAGGGGGACATGAACACTGAAGCTTTCTTT
CSALQGDMNTEAFF
>-|TRBJ2-5|-|TRBV7-9
TGTGCCAGCAGCCTCCCGGGCCTATCGGAGACCCAGTACTTC
CASSLPGLSETQYF
>-|TRBJ2-1|-|TRBV12-3/TRBV12-4
TGTGCCAGCAGTCGCGCAGGCCCAAGGCTCTTC
CASSRAGPRLF
>-|TRBJ1-6|-|TRBV5-4
TGTGCCAGCAGCTTGGGGACCTATAATTCACCCCTCCACTTT
CASSLGTYNSPLHF
>-|TRBJ2-5|-|TRBV24-1
TGTGCCACCAGTGGGACAGATCAAGAGACCCAGTACTTC
CATSGTDQETQYF
>-|TRBJ2-4|many|TRBV4-2
TGTGCCAGCAGCCAAGATGGACAGAGGAACATTCAGTACTTC
CASSQDGQRNIQYF
>TRBD1|TRBJ1-4|few|TRBV29-1
TGCAGCGGGGGACAGTCAAATGAAAAACTGTTTTTT
CSGGQSNEKLFF
>-|TRBJ1-5|-|TRBV7-9
TGTGCCAGCAGCGAAGGGGGTTCTCAGCCCCAGCATTTT
CASSEGGSQPQHF
>-|TRBJ1-1|few|TRBV5-6
TGTGCCAGCAGCCCTTTGGACAGACTGAACACTGAAGCTTTCTTT
CASSPLDRLNTEAFF
>-|TRBJ1-1|-|TRBV25-1
TGTGCCAGCAGTGAATATGATCATGGGGGACGAACTGAAGCTTTCTTT
CASSEYDHGGRTEAFF
>TRBD1|TRBJ1-3|-|TRBV5-1
TGCGCCAGCAGAGACGACAGGGCTGGAAACACCATATATTTT
CASRDDRAGNTIYF
>TRBD2|TRBJ2-3|-|TRBV6-6
TGTGCCAGCAGTCGACTAGCGGGGGGGCCTGGGGGCACAGATACGCAGTATTTT
CASSRLAGGPGGTDTQYF
>TRBD1|TRBJ2-5|few|TRBV5-1
TGCGCCAGCAGCTTGGCCGGGACAGGGATTTCGGAGACCCAGTACTTC
CASSLAGTGISETQYF
>-|TRBJ1-1|few|TRBV7-9
TGTGCCAGCAGCTTAGCTCACAGGGTGTTCTCTGAAGCTTTCTTT
CASSLAHRVFSEAFF
>-|TRBJ1-4|-|TRBV6-5
TGTGCCAGCAGTTACGGGGGGGCAACTAATGAAAAACTGTTTTTT
CASSYGGATNEKLFF
>-|TRBJ1-1|few|TRBV20-1
TGCAGTGCTAGAGCCCTTGCCCCGGCCGCCGAAGCTTTCTTT
CSARALAPAAEAFF
>-|TRBJ2-5|-|TRBV29-1
TGCAGCGTCGATAAAGGGGCAGCCCAGTACTTC
CSVDKGAAQYF
>-|TRBJ1-6|few|TRBV4-1
TGCGCCAGCAGCCAAGACAGGACGCGGGATTCACCCCTCCACTTT
CASSQDRTRDSPLHF
>TRBD1|TRBJ1-2|-|TRBV5-5
TGTGCCAGCAGCTGGACAGGGATCGATGGCTACACCTTC
CASSWTGIDGYTF
>-|TRBJ2-1|-|TRBV5-1
TGCGCCAGCAGCTCTGCACAAAGCTCCTACAATGAGCAGTTCTTC
CASSSAQSSYNEQFF
>-|TRBJ2-2|-|TRBV5-1
TGCGCCAGCAGCTCGTACATAAACGAGGCCGGGGAGCTGTTTTTT
CASSSYINEAGELFF
>-|TRBJ1-2|-|TRBV12-3/TRBV12-4
TGTGCCAGCAGTTTAGCGGGCAGGGACTATGGCTACACCTTC
CASSLAGRDYGYTF
>-|TRBJ1-1|many|TRBV7-2
TGTGCCAGCAGCAACATGATGAACACTGAAGCTTTCTTT
CASSNMMNTEAFF
>TRBD2|TRBJ2-3|-|TRBV11-2
TGTGCCAGCAGCCGGACTAGCGCTACAGATACGAAGTATTTT
CASSRTSATDTKYF
>TRBD2|TRBJ2-7|once|TRBV19
TGTGCCAGTAGTACCACCGGGACTAGCTGGTACGAGCAGTACTTC
CASSTTGTSWYEQYF
>-|TRBJ2-5|-|TRBV12-3/TRBV12-4
TGTGCCAGCAGTTTAGCGGCAGCTCAAGAGACCCAGTACTTC
CASSLAAAQETQYF
>TRBD1|TRBJ1-1|few|TRBV15
TGTGCCACCAGCAGAAACAGGGGAGTAGACACTGAAGCTTTCTTT
CATSRNRGVDTEAFF
>TRBD2|TRBJ2-4|-|TRBV7-2
TGTGCCAGCAGCGGGGCGGGAGGGGGTAACATTCAGTACTTC
CASSGAGGGNIQYF
>-|TRBJ2-3|few|TRBV9
TGTGCCAGCAGCGTAGAGAGTCTCGGACTATCCACAGATACGCAGTATTTT
CASSVESLGLSTDTQYF
>TRBD1|TRBJ2-1|few|TRBV20-1
TGCAGTGCTGGACGACAGGGTATTGAGCAGTTCTTC
CSAGRQGIEQFF
>-|TRBJ1-1|-|TRBV5-1
TGCGCCAGCAGCGCGGATCTGGCAAGCCCTGAAGCTTTCTTT
CASSADLASPEAFF